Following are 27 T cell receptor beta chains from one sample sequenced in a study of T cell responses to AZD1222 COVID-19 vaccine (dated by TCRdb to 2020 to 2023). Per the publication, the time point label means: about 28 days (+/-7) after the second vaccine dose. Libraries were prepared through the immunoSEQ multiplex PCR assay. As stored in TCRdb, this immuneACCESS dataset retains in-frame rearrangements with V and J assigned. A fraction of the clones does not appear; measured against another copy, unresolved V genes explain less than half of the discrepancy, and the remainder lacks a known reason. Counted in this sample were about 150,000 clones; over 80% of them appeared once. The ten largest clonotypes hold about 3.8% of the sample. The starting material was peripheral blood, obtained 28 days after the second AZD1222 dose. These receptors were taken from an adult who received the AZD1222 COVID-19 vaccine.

The DNA for the CDR3 is TGTGCCAGCAGCTTGGAAATCCGGGACCAGTACTTC. As protein: CASSLEIRDQYF. The chain uses TRBV5-5 and TRBJ2-7; tentatively, D is TRBD1 or TRBD2 (5 bases each). Trimming took off 0 bases at V and 10 bases at J, with 11 bases between the two ends. Germline CDR1 and CDR2: SGHKS and YYEKEE (reference sequence). The CDR3 spans 12 residues.

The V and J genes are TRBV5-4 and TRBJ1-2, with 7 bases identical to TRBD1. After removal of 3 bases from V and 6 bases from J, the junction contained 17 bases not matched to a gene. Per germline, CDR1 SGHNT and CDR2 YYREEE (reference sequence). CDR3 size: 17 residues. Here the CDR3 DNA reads TGTGCCAGCAGCTCTAGCCAACGACTCCGGGACAGTCATGGCTACACCTTC. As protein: CASSSSQRLRDSHGYTF.

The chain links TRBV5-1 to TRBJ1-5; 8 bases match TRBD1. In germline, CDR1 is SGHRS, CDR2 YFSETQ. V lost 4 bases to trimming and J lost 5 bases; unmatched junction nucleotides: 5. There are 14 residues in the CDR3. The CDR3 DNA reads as TGCGCCAGCAGCGTAGGACAGGGTGATCAGCCCCAGCATTTT. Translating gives CASSVGQGDQPQHF.

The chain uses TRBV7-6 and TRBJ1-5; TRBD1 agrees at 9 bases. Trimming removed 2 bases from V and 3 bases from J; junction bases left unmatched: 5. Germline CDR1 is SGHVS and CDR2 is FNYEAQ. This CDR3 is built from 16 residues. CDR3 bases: TGTGCCAGCAGCTTATCGACAGGGGGTAACAATCAGCCCCAGCATTTT. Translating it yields CASSLSTGGNNQPQHF.

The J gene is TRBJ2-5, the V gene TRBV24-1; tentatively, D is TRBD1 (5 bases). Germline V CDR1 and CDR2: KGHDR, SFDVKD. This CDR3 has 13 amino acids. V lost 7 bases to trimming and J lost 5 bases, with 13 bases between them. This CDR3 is CATRGQLGETQYF. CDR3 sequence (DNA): TGTGCCACCAGGGGGCAATTGGGTGAGACCCAGTACTTC.

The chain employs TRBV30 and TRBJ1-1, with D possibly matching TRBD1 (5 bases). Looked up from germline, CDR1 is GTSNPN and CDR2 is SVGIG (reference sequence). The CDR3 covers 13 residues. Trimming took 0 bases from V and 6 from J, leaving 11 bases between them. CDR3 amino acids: CAWSVVRGPEAFF. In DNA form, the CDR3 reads TGTGCCTGGAGTGTCGTAAGGGGCCCTGAAGCTTTCTTT.

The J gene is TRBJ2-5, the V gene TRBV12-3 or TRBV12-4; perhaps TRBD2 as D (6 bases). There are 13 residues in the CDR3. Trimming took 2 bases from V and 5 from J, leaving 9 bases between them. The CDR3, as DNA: TGTGCCAGCAGTTTACCAGGGAGGGAGACCCAGTACTTC. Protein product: CASSLPGRETQYF.

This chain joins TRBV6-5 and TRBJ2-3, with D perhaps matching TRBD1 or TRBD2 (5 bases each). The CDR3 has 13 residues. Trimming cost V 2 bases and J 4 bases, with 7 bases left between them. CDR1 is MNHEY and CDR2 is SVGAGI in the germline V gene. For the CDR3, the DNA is TGTGCCAGCAGTTACGGGGGAGCAGATACGCAGTATTTT. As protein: CASSYGGADTQYF.

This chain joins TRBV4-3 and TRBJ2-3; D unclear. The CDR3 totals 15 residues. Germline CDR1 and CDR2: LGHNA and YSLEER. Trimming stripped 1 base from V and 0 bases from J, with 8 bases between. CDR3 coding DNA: TGCGCCAGCAGCCAAGCTAGTTCTAGCACAGATACGCAGTATTTT. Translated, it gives CASSQASSSTDTQYF.

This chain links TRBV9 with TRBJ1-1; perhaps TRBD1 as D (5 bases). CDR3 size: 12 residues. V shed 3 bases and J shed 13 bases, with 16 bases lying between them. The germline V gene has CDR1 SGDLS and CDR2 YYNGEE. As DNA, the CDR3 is TGTGCCAGCAGCGCGGACCTTAGTGGGGGTTTCTTT. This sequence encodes CASSADLSGGFF.

The CDR3 bases are TGTGCCACCCAGTCTGGGCGGGAAGGCAATTCACCCCTCCACTTT. It specifies CATQSGREGNSPLHF. The chain combines TRBV15 with TRBJ1-6; D unresolved. Germline loops: CDR1 LNHNV, CDR2 YYDKDF (reference sequence). Trimming removed 8 bases from V and 7 bases from J, with 18 bases in between. The CDR3 has 15 amino acids.

The CDR3 sequence is CAISETRGRNNEQFF. The DNA of the CDR3 is TGTGCCATCAGTGAGACAAGGGGGAGAAACAATGAGCAGTTCTTC. This sequence joins TRBV10-3 and TRBJ2-1; perhaps TRBD1 as D (6 bases). The CDR3 runs to 15 residues. Germline values: CDR1 ENHRY, CDR2 SYGVKD. The V and J ends lost 2 bases and 5 bases respectively, with 13 bases between them.

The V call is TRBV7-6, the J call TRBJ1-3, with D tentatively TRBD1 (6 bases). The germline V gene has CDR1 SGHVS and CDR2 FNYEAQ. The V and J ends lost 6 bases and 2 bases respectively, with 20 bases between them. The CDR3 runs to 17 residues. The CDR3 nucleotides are TGTGCCAGCAGTGTAACCCAGGGGCTCTACGCTGGAAACACCATATATTTT. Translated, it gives CASSVTQGLYAGNTIYF.

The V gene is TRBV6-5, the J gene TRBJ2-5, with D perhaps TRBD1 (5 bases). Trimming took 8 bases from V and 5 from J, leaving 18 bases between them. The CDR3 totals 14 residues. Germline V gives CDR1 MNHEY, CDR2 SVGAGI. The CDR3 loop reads CASGRTQPTETQYF. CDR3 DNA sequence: TGTGCCAGCGGGCGGACACAGCCGACGGAGACCCAGTACTTC.

The DNA of the CDR3 is TGTGCCTGGAGTGCCGGGACCCTAACGTCAGGGGGCTACACCTTC. Translating it yields CAWSAGTLTSGGYTF. The chain couples TRBV30 to TRBJ1-2; a weak D match, TRBD1 (5 bases). The CDR3 has 15 amino acids. The germline V gene has CDR1 GTSNPN and CDR2 SVGIG (reference sequence). Trimming pared 1 base from V and 8 bases from J, leaving 20 bases between.

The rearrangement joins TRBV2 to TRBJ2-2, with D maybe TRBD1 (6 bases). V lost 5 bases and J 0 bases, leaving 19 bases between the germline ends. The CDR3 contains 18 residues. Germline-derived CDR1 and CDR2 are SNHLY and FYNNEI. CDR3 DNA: TGTGCCAGCAGTACCCCGGGACACCTGATACCGAACACCGGGGAGCTGTTTTTT. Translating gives CASSTPGHLIPNTGELFF.

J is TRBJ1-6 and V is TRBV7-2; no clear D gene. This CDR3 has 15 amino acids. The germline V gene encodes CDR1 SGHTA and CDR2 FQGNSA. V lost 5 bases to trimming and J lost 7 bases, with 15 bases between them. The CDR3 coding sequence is TGTGCCAGCAGCCCGGGCCTTTCGGGGAATTCACCCCTCCACTTT. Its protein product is CASSPGLSGNSPLHF. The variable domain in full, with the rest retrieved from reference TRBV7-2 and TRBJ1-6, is GAGVSQSPSNKVTEKGKDVELRCDPISGHTALYWYRQSLGQGLEFLIYFQGNSAPDKSGLPSDRFSAERTGGSVSTLTIQRTQQEDSAVYLCASSPGLSGNSPLHFGNGTRLTVT.

CDR3 sequence reads: CASSPRASGGADADTQYF. As DNA, the CDR3 is TGTGCCAGCAGCCCCCGAGCTAGCGGGGGGGCCGATGCAGATACGCAGTATTTT. This chain uses TRBV11-3 with TRBJ2-3; 12 bases map to TRBD2. CDR3 length equals 18 residues. V shed 5 bases and J 4 bases; nucleotides not matched to a gene: 13. Germline-derived CDR1 and CDR2 are SGHNT and YENEEA.

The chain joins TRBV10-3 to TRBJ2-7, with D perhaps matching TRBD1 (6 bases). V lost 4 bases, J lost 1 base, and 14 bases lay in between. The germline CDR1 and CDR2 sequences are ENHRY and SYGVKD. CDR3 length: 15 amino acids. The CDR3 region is CAISVYQGISYEQYF. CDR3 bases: TGTGCCATCAGTGTATACCAGGGGATTTCCTACGAGCAGTACTTC.

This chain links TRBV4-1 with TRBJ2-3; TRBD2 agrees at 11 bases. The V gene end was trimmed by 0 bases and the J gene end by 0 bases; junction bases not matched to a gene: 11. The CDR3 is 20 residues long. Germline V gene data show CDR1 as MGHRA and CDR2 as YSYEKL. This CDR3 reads CASSQDRLAGGFTSTDTQYF. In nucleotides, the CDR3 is TGCGCCAGCAGCCAAGATCGGCTAGCGGGGGGTTTCACTAGCACAGATACGCAGTATTTT.

CDR3 in amino acids: CASSFVSYNEQFF. The CDR3 DNA is TGTGCCAGCAGCTTCGTGTCCTACAATGAGCAGTTCTTC. The J gene is TRBJ2-1, the V gene TRBV5-8; D remains ambiguous. Germline values: CDR1 SGHTS, CDR2 YDEGEE. This CDR3 has 13 residues. With 2 bases removed from V and 1 base from J, the gap between germline ends came to 4 bases.

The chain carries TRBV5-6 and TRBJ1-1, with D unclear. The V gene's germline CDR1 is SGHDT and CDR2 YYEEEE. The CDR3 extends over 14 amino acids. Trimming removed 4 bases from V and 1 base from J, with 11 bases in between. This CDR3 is CASSPSVWNTEAFF. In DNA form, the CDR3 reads TGTGCCAGCAGCCCCTCAGTCTGGAACACTGAAGCTTTCTTT.

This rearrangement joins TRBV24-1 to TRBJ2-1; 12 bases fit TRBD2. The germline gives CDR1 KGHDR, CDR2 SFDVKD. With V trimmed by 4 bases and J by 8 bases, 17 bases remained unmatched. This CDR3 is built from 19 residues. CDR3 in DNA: TGTGCCACCAGTGACTACGGACGGCTAGCGGGAGGGCCGGGAGATGAGCAGTTCTTC. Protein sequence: CATSDYGRLAGGPGDEQFF.

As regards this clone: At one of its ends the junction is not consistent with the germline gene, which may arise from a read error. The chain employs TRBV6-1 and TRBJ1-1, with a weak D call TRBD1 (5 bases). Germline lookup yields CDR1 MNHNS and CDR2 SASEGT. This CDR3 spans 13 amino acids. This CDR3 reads CASTEDRGSGAFF. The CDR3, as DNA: TGTGCCAGCACTGAAGATCGGGGGTCTGGAGCTTTCTTT.

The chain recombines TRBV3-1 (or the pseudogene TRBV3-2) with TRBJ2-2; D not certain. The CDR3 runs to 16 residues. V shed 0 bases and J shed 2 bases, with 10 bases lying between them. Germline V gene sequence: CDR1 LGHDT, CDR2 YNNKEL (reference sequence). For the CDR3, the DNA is TGTGCCAGCAGCCAAGATTGGACCCAAAACACCGGGGAGCTGTTTTTT. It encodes CASSQDWTQNTGELFF.

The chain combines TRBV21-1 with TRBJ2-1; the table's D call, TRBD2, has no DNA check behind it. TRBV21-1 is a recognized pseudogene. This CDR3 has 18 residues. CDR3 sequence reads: CASSGVRGATEDYNEQFF. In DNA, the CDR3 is TGTGCCAGCAGCGGGGTCAGAGGAGCCACGGAGGACTACAATGAGCAGTTCTTC.

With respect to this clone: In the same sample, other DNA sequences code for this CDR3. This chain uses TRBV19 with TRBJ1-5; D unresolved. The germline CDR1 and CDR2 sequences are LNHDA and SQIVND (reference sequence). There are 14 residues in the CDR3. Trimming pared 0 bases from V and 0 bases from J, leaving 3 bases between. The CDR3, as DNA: TGTGCCAGTAGTATAGAGTATAGCAATCAGCCCCAGCATTTT. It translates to CASSIEYSNQPQHF.